A single sample gave rise to the 14 T cell receptor beta chains below, sequenced in a study of cytomegalovirus exposure and HLA in healthy donors. PCR primers comprised 60 Vbeta and 13 Jbeta primers. This table comes from immunoSEQ multiplex PCR, and its TCRdb copy is limited to in-frame clones, with some not included. The table lists approximately 120,000 clones, approximately 72% of them singletons. Input material: PBMCs. These receptor sequences come from a woman in her forties or fifties in good health and CMV-seropositive.

The chain combines TRBV27 with TRBJ2-2; 7 nucleotides line up with TRBD2. The V gene end was trimmed by 6 bases and the J gene end by 6 bases; junction bases not matched to a gene: 10. This CDR3 region has 15 residues. Germline values: CDR1 MNHEY, CDR2 SMNVEV (reference sequence). DNA of the CDR3: TGTGCCAGCAGACAACTGGGGACTACCCCCGGGGAGCTGTTTTTT. It is translated as CASRQLGTTPGELFF.

This sequence joins TRBV27 and TRBJ1-1; 10 bases line up with TRBD1. Germline V lookup: CDR1 MNHEY, CDR2 SMNVEV (reference sequence). With 4 bases clipped from V and 10 bases from J, the junction kept 6 bases outside the gene matches. The CDR3 length is 13 residues. CDR3 in amino acids: CASSSDRGRRAFF. The CDR3 DNA reads TGTGCCAGCAGTTCCGACAGGGGGCGGCGAGCTTTCTTT.

The rearrangement links TRBV11-2 to TRBJ2-7, with 14 nucleotides matching TRBD2. The CDR3 has 16 amino acids. Unmatched junction bases numbered 10, after V lost 5 bases and J lost 7 bases. Germline V CDR1 and CDR2: SGHAT, FQNNGV. Here the CDR3 reads CASSARRLAGGGEQYF. The CDR3, as DNA: TGTGCCAGCAGCGCACGAAGACTAGCGGGAGGGGGTGAGCAGTACTTC. The full variable domain, its missing parts supplied by reference TRBV11-2 and TRBJ2-7, is EAGVAQSPRYKIIEKRQSVAFWCNPISGHATLYWYQQILGQGPKLLIQFQNNGVVDDSQLPKDRFSAERLKGVDSTLKIQPAKLEDSAVYLCASSARRLAGGGEQYFGPGTRLTVT.

This sequence joins TRBV29-1 and TRBJ1-2, with D possibly matching TRBD1 (5 bases). The CDR3 is 12 residues long. Germline CDR1 and CDR2: SQVTM and ANQGSEA. V dropped 6 bases and J dropped 8 bases, with 16 bases sitting between them. For the CDR3, the DNA is TGCAGCGTCCGGGGAGGGACGGACGGCTACACCTTC. This sequence encodes CSVRGGTDGYTF.

V is TRBV4-1 and J is TRBJ2-3; the match to TRBD2 covers 8 bases. This CDR3 is built from 17 residues. V lost 4 bases, J lost 4 bases, and 13 bases stayed unmatched. Germline values: CDR1 MGHRA, CDR2 YSYEKL. The CDR3 protein is CASSRGPRGGPSDTQYF. Here the CDR3 DNA reads TGCGCCAGCAGCCGGGGACCCCGGGGGGGCCCATCAGATACGCAGTATTTT.

The gene calls are TRBV27 and TRBJ2-5; D might be TRBD2 (6 bases). CDR3 length: 14 residues. Germline V gives CDR1 MNHEY, CDR2 SMNVEV (reference sequence). Trimming shortened V by 4 bases and J by 6 bases, and 15 bases separated the two germline ends. CDR3 DNA: TGTGCCAGCAGTTCGACTAGGACACTCCAGACCCAGTACTTC. Translated, it gives CASSSTRTLQTQYF.

This sequence joins TRBV29-1 and TRBJ2-1; tentative D call: TRBD2 (5 bases). The CDR3 consists of 15 residues. Germline assignment: CDR1 SQVTM and CDR2 ANQGSEA. Deletions cut 7 bases from V and 6 bases from J, with 22 bases between. The CDR3 spells CSELAIGKPTNEQFF. CDR3 nucleotide sequence: TGCAGCGAGCTAGCCATCGGCAAGCCTACCAATGAGCAGTTCTTC.

This rearrangement joins TRBV14 to TRBJ2-6; 7 nucleotides match TRBD1. Trimming took 0 bases from V and 0 from J; bases not matched to a gene: 8. There are 19 residues in the CDR3. CDR1 and CDR2 from the germline V gene are SGHDN and FVKESK. CDR3 bases: TGTGCCAGCAGCCAAGATAGGGACAGCTATAGCTCTGGGGCCAACGTCCTGACTTTC. Protein product: CASSQDRDSYSSGANVLTF. Full variable domain (rest looked up from reference TRBV14 and TRBJ2-6): EAGVTQFPSHSVIEKGQTVTLRCDPISGHDNLYWYRRVMGKEIKFLLHFVKESKQDESGMPNNRFLAERTGGTYSTLKVQPAELEDSGVYFCASSQDRDSYSSGANVLTFGAGSRLTVL.

The table lists this clone with a count of one. The chain has TRBV2 and TRBJ2-5; 11 bases are shared with TRBD2. Germline CDR1 is SNHLY and CDR2 is FYNNEI. This CDR3 comprises 15 residues. With 7 bases clipped from V and 4 bases from J, the junction kept 8 bases outside the gene matches. CDR3 bases: TGTGCCAGCAAGGGGGGACTAGCGGTGATAGAGACCCAGTACTTC. It yields the protein CASKGGLAVIETQYF.

The chain carries TRBV10-3 and TRBJ2-5; 7 nucleotides align to TRBD1. Trimming took 4 bases from V and 2 from J; bases not matched to a gene: 7. CDR1 and CDR2 from the germline V gene are ENHRY and SYGVKD. This CDR3 spans 15 amino acids. The CDR3 sequence is CAISGRSGGQETQYF. The CDR3 DNA reads as TGTGCCATCAGTGGGAGGTCAGGGGGACAAGAGACCCAGTACTTC.

This clone was recorded only once. J is TRBJ1-3 and V is TRBV2; D is unresolved. Germline loops: CDR1 SNHLY, CDR2 FYNNEI. This CDR3 contains 13 residues. Trimming removed 6 bases at V and 3 bases at J, with 9 bases between. The chain's CDR3 is CASSLLDGNTIYF. In DNA form, the CDR3 reads TGTGCCAGCAGCTTATTAGATGGAAACACCATATATTTT.

With regard to this clone: The sample contains more than one DNA sequence encoding this CDR3. CDR3 nucleotides: TGCAGCGTTGAACAATCTGGACAGGGAAATAATTATGGCTACACCTTC. Its translation is CSVEQSGQGNNYGYTF. The chain uses TRBV29-1 and TRBJ1-2, with 8 positions matching TRBD1. This CDR3 spans 16 amino acids. With V trimmed by 2 bases and J by 5 bases, 13 bases remained unmatched. CDR1 SQVTM and CDR2 ANQGSEA come from the germline V gene.

This clone has a handful of counts. V and J are TRBV7-3 and TRBJ2-1; weak D call: TRBD2 (5 bases). Germline CDR1 and CDR2: SGHTA and FQGTGA. The CDR3 contains 14 residues. V lost 4 bases, J lost 9 bases, and 16 bases lay in between. The CDR3 sequence: CASSSHPNRGEQFF. The CDR3 DNA is TGTGCCAGCAGCTCCCACCCGAATCGGGGTGAGCAGTTCTTC.

This chain uses TRBV7-2 with TRBJ1-2; TRBD1 matches at 9 bases. V was pared by 7 bases and J by 8 bases, with 11 bases of the junction left unmatched. This CDR3 has 14 residues. Germline V CDR1 and CDR2: SGHTA, FQGNSA. The CDR3 DNA follows: TGTGCCAGCACCCGTGCAGGGACAGGGCTCGGCTACACCTTC. Amino acids: CASTRAGTGLGYTF.